These 11 T cell receptor beta chains were sequenced from one sample in a study of cytomegalovirus exposure and HLA in healthy donors. The PCR contained 60 Vbeta and 13 Jbeta primers. Only in-frame clones appear in the TCRdb table, and some are missing; sequencing was by immunoSEQ multiplex PCR. The table lists roughly 170,000 clones, more than 80% of them singletons, with 0.65% to 0.75% in the top ten. Sequencing was performed on PBMCs. The receptor source for this set is a boy between 10 and 17 years old in good health and CMV-seronegative.

The chain recombines TRBV18 with TRBJ1-6; perhaps TRBD1 as D (5 bases). V lost 2 bases to trimming and J lost 8 bases, with 19 bases between them. Germline CDR1 is KGHSH and CDR2 is LQKENI. This CDR3 contains 17 residues. The CDR3 DNA reads as TGTGCCAGCTCACCAATCTCAAGGGGCATTATCGATTCACCCCTCCACTTT. Its translation is CASSPISRGIIDSPLHF.

This chain joins TRBV4-1 and TRBJ2-7; 7 bases fit TRBD1. The length of the CDR3 is 15 residues. Germline V gives CDR1 MGHRA, CDR2 YSYEKL. Trimming removed 0 bases from V and 4 bases from J; junction bases left unmatched: 6. The CDR3 here is CASSQEPGQFYEQYF. The CDR3 coding sequence is TGCGCCAGCAGCCAAGAGCCGGGACAGTTTTACGAGCAGTACTTC.

The chain links TRBV9 to TRBJ2-1; 9 nucleotides line up with TRBD2. The CDR3 consists of 18 residues. CDR1 is SGDLS, CDR2 YYNGEE, per germline. V lost 0 bases, J lost 0 bases, and 7 bases stayed unmatched. CDR3 sequence (DNA): TGTGCCAGCAGCGTAGCTCTTCAGCGGGGGGCCTCCTACAATGAGCAGTTCTTC. It specifies CASSVALQRGASYNEQFF.

The rearrangement joins TRBV10-2 to TRBJ2-1; 12 nucleotides agree with TRBD2. The CDR3 is made up of 15 amino acids. The V segment lost 2 bases and the J segment 9 bases; nucleotides outside the gene matches: 5. Per germline, CDR1 WSHSY and CDR2 SAAADI. CDR3 amino acids: CASSELAGGPGEQFF. CDR3 DNA: TGCGCCAGCAGTGAGCTAGCGGGGGGGCCAGGTGAGCAGTTCTTC.

CDR3 DNA: TGTGCCAGCAGCTTATATGAGGGGGCCACTGAAGCTTTCTTT. The encoded protein is CASSLYEGATEAFF. The V gene is TRBV7-9, the J gene TRBJ1-1; 7 bases match TRBD1. With 2 bases clipped from V and 4 bases from J, the junction kept 4 bases outside the gene matches. Germline lookup yields CDR1 SEHNR and CDR2 FQNEAQ (reference sequence). The CDR3 has 14 amino acids.

The J gene is TRBJ2-1, the V gene TRBV9; tentatively, D is TRBD2 (6 bases). With 0 bases removed from V and 1 base from J, the gap between germline ends came to 8 bases. The germline V gene encodes CDR1 SGDLS and CDR2 YYNGEE. The CDR3 runs 15 residues. CDR3 DNA sequence: TGTGCCAGCAGCGTAGACGGAGGGTCCTACAATGAGCAGTTCTTC. The encoded protein is CASSVDGGSYNEQFF. The entire variable domain, with the rest obtained from reference TRBV9 and TRBJ2-1, is as follows: DSGVTQTPKHLITATGQRVTLRCSPRSGDLSVYWYQQSLDQGLQFLIQYYNGEERAKGNILERFSAQQFPDLHSELNLSSLELGDSALYFCASSVDGGSYNEQFFGPGTRLTVL.

This clone was seen once. The V call is TRBV7-9, the J call TRBJ2-1; TRBD1 is a possible D gene (5 bases). Germline CDR1 is SEHNR and CDR2 is FQNEAQ (reference sequence). Trimming shortened V by 0 bases and J by 9 bases, and 15 bases separated the two germline ends. There are 15 residues in the CDR3. The CDR3 region has the DNA TGTGCCAGCAGCTTAGCCTCGCAGGGTAACAGTGAGCAGTTCTTC. Its protein product is CASSLASQGNSEQFF.

The CDR3, as DNA: TGTGCCAGCAGTTACTCGACGGGGGGCTACACCTTC. Translation: CASSYSTGGYTF. The V gene is TRBV6-5, the J gene TRBJ1-2; no clear D gene. The CDR3 is 12 residues long. Germline V CDR1 and CDR2: MNHEY, SVGAGI. Trimming stripped 0 bases from V and 8 bases from J, with 7 bases between.

This sequence joins TRBV20-1 and TRBJ1-2; D gene ambiguous. The V end was cut by 6 bases, the J end by 8 bases, with 13 bases between. Germline V gene lookup returns CDR1 DFQATT and CDR2 SNEGSKA (reference sequence). The CDR3 sequence is 11 residues long. This CDR3 reads CSAPRGRGYTF. The DNA of the CDR3 is TGCAGTGCCCCCCGGGGTCGGGGCTACACCTTC.

The chain employs TRBV2 and TRBJ1-1; D call uncertain. The CDR3 covers 11 residues. The V gene's germline CDR1 is SNHLY and CDR2 FYNNEI. Between the trimmed V and J ends, which lost 5 bases and 7 bases, there was a span of 8 bases. The CDR3 sequence: CASSSRGEAFF. CDR3 bases: TGTGCCAGCAGTTCGCGGGGTGAAGCTTTCTTT.

The CDR3 reads CASSPGTSGEFYNEQFF. CDR3 coding DNA: TGTGCCAGCAGCCCCGGGACTAGCGGGGAGTTTTACAATGAGCAGTTCTTC. The chain couples TRBV7-3 to TRBJ2-1; TRBD2 aligns across 13 bases. The CDR3 contains 17 residues. V was pared by 5 bases and J by 4 bases, with 8 bases of the junction left unmatched. Germline V gene lookup returns CDR1 SGHTA and CDR2 FQGTGA. The variable domain in full, with the rest retrieved from reference TRBV7-3 and TRBJ2-1, is GAGVSQTPSNKVTEKGKYVELRCDPISGHTALYWYRQSLGQGPEFLIYFQGTGAADDSGLPNDRFFAVRPEGSVSTLKIQRTERGDSAVYLCASSPGTSGEFYNEQFFGPGTRLTVL.